These T cell receptor beta chains were read from a single sample in a study of technical replicates of blood from a handful of donors. Only in-frame clones appear in the TCRdb table, and some are missing; sequencing was by immunoSEQ multiplex PCR. The table includes some 87,000 clones, about 97% detected once. Specimen: T cells isolated from PBMCs. Receptors were obtained from a human donor in good health. The CDR3 runs from the conserved cysteine through the conserved F or W.

length	V	CDR3
13	TRBV28	CASSLGLKDTQYF
13	TRBV6-4	CASSDSTTNEQFF
13	TRBV27	CASSLRQQETQYF
13	TRBV19	CASLSTGDYGYTF
16	TRBV25-1	CASSPGRRGRSSPLHF
14	TRBV19	CASQAPGGSTEAFF
14	TRBV7-9	CASSHTGTTGELFF
16	TRBV2	CASSEFSGGNFGGYTF
17	TRBV5-8	CASSFGWGTGVYNEQFF
15	TRBV10-1	CASTRGGTEENEQFF
15	TRBV4-1	CASSQVGRGPGEQYF
15	TRBV6-1	CASSLGQGGTGELFF
13	TRBV11-3	CASSSPVYYGYTF
15	TRBV6-1	CASISSGRALGEQYF
14	TRBV5-5	CASSTDRGGEKLFF